A selection of T cell receptor beta chains follows, all from one sample in a study of blood T cell repertoires in COVID-19. Only in-frame clones appear in the TCRdb table, and some are missing; sequencing was by immunoSEQ multiplex PCR. This sample carries a few hundred thousand clones, more than 80% of them seen once, and the ten largest clones take about 2.2%. Sequencing used peripheral blood. Receptors originate from a man aged 25-45 years who had recovered from COVID-19. CDR3s include the opening cysteine and the closing phenylalanine or tryptophan. A D gene is named only where the DNA matches it firmly. A row's size may be missing; if present it is once, few, many or a size class.

d_gene	v_gene	abundance	j_gene	CDR3aa	CDR3nt
NA	TRBV6-1	NA	TRBJ2-1	CASSEALRGYEQFF	TGTGCCAGCAGTGAAGCGCTCAGGGGATATGAGCAGTTCTTC
NA	TRBV11-2	NA	TRBJ1-5	CASSFGGGDQPQHF	TGTGCCAGCAGCTTTGGAGGGGGGGATCAGCCCCAGCATTTT
TRBD1	TRBV24-1	NA	TRBJ2-3	CATSDYGTASTDTQYF	TGTGCCACCAGTGATTACGGGACAGCTAGCACAGATACGCAGTATTTT
NA	TRBV6-5	NA	TRBJ1-5	CASSYSNSAGAQPQHF	TGTGCCAGCAGTTACTCGAACTCGGCAGGGGCTCAGCCCCAGCATTTT
NA	TRBV7-9	NA	TRBJ2-7	CASSLVMQGDPLTYEQYF	TGTGCCAGCAGCTTAGTTATGCAGGGTGACCCCTTAACCTACGAGCAGTACTTC
TRBD1	TRBV19	NA	TRBJ2-3	CASSIPDRGLTDTQYF	TGTGCCAGTAGTATTCCGGACAGGGGGCTCACAGATACGCAGTATTTT
TRBD2	TRBV5-1	NA	TRBJ2-1	CASSFLPGLVYEQFF	TGCGCCAGCAGTTTCCTGCCGGGACTAGTCTATGAGCAGTTCTTC
NA	TRBV4-1	NA	TRBJ1-2	CASSQVGNHYGYTF	TGCGCCAGCAGCCAAGTCGGGAATCACTATGGCTACACCTTC
NA	TRBV6-2/TRBV6-3	NA	TRBJ2-1	CASTYYRDGGDEQFF	TGTGCCAGCACTTACTACAGGGACGGTGGCGATGAGCAGTTCTTC
TRBD1	TRBV6-5	NA	TRBJ2-1	CASSRQGGNEQFF	TGTGCCAGCAGTAGACAGGGGGGTAATGAGCAGTTCTTC
NA	TRBV6-5	NA	TRBJ2-7	CASSTSGGGYEQYF	NA
NA	TRBV5-1	NA	TRBJ2-2	CASSFAGLPGELFF	TGCGCCAGCAGCTTCGCGGGGCTCCCCGGGGAGCTGTTTTTT
TRBD1	TRBV6-1	NA	TRBJ1-2	CASSEAVQQGRKGYTF	TGTGCCAGCAGTGAAGCAGTCCAACAGGGGAGAAAGGGCTACACCTTC
NA	TRBV5-1	NA	TRBJ2-3	CASNKGVTPDTQYF	TGCGCCAGCAATAAGGGGGTGACCCCAGATACGCAGTATTTT
NA	TRBV14	NA	TRBJ2-3	CASSQVGGYLDTQYF	TGTGCCAGCAGCCAAGTGGGAGGTTACTTAGATACGCAGTATTTT
NA	TRBV6-2/TRBV6-3	NA	TRBJ1-5	CASSYSSGGTLEGPQHF	TGTGCCAGCAGTTACTCCTCCGGGGGAACCTTAGAAGGGCCCCAGCATTTT
TRBD1	TRBV5-5	NA	TRBJ1-4	CASSGTARNEKLFF	TGTGCCAGCAGCGGGACAGCCCGTAATGAAAAACTGTTTTTT
NA	TRBV5-6	once	TRBJ1-2	CASSSFGGDFEGYTF	TGTGCCAGCAGCTCATTTGGGGGCGACTTCGAGGGCTACACCTTC
NA	TRBV18	NA	TRBJ1-5	CASSLGPRSNQPQHF	TGTGCCAGCTCCCTCGGCCCTAGGAGCAATCAGCCCCAGCATTTT
NA	TRBV2	once	TRBJ1-2	CASSEVIQGGGYTF	TGTGCCAGCAGTGAAGTAATCCAGGGAGGAGGCTACACCTTC
TRBD2	TRBV7-2	NA	TRBJ2-2	CASSLIGLAGGTGELFF	TGTGCCAGCAGCTTGATTGGACTAGCGGGGGGTACCGGGGAGCTGTTTTTT
TRBD2	TRBV4-1	NA	TRBJ2-2	CASSQDPLAGAGTGELFF	TGCGCCAGCAGCCAAGATCCACTAGCGGGGGCAGGGACCGGGGAGCTGTTTTTT